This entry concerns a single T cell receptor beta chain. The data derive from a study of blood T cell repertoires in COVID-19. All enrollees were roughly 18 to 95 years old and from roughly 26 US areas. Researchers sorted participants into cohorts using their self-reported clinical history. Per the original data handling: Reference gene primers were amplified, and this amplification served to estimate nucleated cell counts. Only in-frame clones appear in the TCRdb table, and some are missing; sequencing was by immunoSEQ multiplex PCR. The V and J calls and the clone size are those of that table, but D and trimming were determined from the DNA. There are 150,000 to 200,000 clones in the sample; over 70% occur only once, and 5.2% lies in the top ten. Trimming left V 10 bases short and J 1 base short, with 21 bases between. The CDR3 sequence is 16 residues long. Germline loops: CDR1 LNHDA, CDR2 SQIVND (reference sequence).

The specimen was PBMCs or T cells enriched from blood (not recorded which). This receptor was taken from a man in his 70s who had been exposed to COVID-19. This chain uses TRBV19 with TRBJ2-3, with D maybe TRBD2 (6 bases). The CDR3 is CATSVPRGGGTDTQYF. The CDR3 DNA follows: TGTGCCACCTCCGTACCCCGCGGAGGGGGCACAGATACGCAGTATTTT.